Described below is a single T cell receptor beta chain sequence and its context. The record originates from a study of response to subunit inactivated influenza vaccine. MiXCR, run by TCRdb on the RT-PCR reads, gives a single entry per CDR3 protein. The top ten clones hold approximately 10% of a sample with hundreds of thousands of distinct CDR3 sequences, less than 20% of them seen once. Germline V gene lookup returns CDR1 MNHNS and CDR2 SASEGT. The CDR3 is 15 amino acids. Trimming cost V 6 bases and J 3 bases; bases outside gene matches: 9. The source material was PBMCs from blood, sampled about 5 days after vaccination. The chain joins TRBV6-1 to TRBJ1-1; the match to TRBD1 covers 8 bases. This clonotype originated in a man aged 45-60 years who received an inactivated influenza vaccine. The CDR3 is CASRPDRGWDTEAFF. DNA of the CDR3: TGTGCCAGCAGGCCAGACAGGGGTTGGGACACTGAAGCTTTCTTT.